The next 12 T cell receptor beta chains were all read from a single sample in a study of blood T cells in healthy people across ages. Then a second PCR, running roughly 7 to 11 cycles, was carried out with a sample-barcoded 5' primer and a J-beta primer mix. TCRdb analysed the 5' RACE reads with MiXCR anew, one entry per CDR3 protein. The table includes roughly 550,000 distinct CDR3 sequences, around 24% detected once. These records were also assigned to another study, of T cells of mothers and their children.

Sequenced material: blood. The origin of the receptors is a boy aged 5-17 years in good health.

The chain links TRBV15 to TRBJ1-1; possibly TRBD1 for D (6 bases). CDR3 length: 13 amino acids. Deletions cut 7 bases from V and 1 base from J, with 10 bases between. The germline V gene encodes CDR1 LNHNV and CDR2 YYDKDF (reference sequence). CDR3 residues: CATISGENTEAFF. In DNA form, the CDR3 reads TGTGCCACCATCTCAGGGGAGAACACTGAAGCTTTCTTT.

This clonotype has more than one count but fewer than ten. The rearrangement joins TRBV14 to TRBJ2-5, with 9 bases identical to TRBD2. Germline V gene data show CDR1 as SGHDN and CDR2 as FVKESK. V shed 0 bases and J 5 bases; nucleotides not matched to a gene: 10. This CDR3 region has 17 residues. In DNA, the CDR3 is TGTGCCAGCAGCCAAGAGTTAGGTATAGCGGGAGTTGAGACCCAGTACTTC. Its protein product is CASSQELGIAGVETQYF.

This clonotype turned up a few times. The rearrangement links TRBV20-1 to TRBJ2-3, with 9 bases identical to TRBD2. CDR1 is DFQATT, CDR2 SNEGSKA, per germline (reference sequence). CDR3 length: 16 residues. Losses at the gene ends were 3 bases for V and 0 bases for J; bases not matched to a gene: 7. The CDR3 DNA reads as TGCAGTGCTAGGCGGCGACTAGCGGTGAGCACAGATACGCAGTATTTT. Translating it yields CSARRRLAVSTDTQYF.

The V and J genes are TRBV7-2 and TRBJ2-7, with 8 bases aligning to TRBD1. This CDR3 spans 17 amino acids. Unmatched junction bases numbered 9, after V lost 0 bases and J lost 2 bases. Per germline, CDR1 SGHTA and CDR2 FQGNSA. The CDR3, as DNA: TGTGCCAGCAGCTTAGCCACCGGGACAGGCTCCCCCTACGAGCAGTACTTC. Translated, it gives CASSLATGTGSPYEQYF.

The chain's CDR3 is CASSYSVGYEQYF. Here the CDR3 DNA reads TGTGCCAGCAGTTACTCGGTGGGGTACGAGCAGTACTTC. The genes are TRBV6-2 or TRBV6-3 and TRBJ2-7; D call uncertain. The CDR3 loop spans 13 amino acids. Germline V gives CDR1 MNHEY, CDR2 SVGEGT. Trimming stripped 0 bases from V and 4 bases from J, with 7 bases between.

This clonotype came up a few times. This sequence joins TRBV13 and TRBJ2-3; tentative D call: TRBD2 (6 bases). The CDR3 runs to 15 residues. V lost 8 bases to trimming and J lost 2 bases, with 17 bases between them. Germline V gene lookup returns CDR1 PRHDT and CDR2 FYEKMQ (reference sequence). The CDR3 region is CASLRWEDLTDTQYF. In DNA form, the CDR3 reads TGTGCCAGCCTTAGATGGGAGGACCTCACAGATACGCAGTATTTT.

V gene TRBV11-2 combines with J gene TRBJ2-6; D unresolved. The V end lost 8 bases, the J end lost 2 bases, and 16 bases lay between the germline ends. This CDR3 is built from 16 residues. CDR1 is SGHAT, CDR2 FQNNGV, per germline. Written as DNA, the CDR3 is TGTGCCAGCCCGCAACAGCTGCCAGCTGGGGCCAACGTCCTGACTTTC. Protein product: CASPQQLPAGANVLTF. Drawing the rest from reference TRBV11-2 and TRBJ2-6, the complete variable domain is EAGVAQSPRYKIIEKRQSVAFWCNPISGHATLYWYQQILGQGPKLLIQFQNNGVVDDSQLPKDRFSAERLKGVDSTLKIQPAKLEDSAVYLCASPQQLPAGANVLTFGAGSRLTVL.

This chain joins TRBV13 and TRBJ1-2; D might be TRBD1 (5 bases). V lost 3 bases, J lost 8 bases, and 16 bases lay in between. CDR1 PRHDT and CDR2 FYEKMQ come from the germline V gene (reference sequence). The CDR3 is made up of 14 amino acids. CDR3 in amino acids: CASSFDKGARGYTF. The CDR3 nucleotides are TGTGCCAGCAGCTTCGACAAAGGGGCCCGAGGCTACACCTTC.

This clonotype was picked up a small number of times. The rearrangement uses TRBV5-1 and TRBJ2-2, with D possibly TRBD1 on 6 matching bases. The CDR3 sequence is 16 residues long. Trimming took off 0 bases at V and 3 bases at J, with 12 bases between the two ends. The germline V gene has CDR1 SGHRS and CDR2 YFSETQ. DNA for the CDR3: TGCGCCAGCAGCTTGGGGTGGACAGACTACACCGGGGAGCTGTTTTTT. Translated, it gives CASSLGWTDYTGELFF.

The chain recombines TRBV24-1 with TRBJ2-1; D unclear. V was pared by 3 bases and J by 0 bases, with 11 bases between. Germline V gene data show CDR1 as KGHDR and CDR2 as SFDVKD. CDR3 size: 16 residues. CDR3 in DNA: TGTGCCACCAGTGATCCTCGAAAGAGCTCCTACAATGAGCAGTTCTTC. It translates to CATSDPRKSSYNEQFF.

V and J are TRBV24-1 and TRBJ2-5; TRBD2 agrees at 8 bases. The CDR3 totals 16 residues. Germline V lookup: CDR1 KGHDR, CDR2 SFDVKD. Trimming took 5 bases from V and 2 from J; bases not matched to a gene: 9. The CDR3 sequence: CATSVKSGSSQETQYF. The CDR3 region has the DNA TGTGCCACCAGTGTAAAGAGCGGGAGTAGTCAAGAGACCCAGTACTTC.

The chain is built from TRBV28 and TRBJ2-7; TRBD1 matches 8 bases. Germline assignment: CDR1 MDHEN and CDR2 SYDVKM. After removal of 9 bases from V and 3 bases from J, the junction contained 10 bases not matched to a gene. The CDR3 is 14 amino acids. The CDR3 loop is CASGTTGALYEQYF. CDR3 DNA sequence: TGTGCCAGTGGAACGACAGGGGCGCTCTACGAGCAGTACTTC.